The 13 T cell receptor beta chains in this list originate from one sample, sequenced in a study of shared clonotypes between healthy human individuals. The method was immunoSEQ multiplex PCR; TCRdb's version includes in-frame clones alone and lacks a portion of them. The table includes 1,400,000 or so clones, approximately 98.5% detected once. Sequencing was carried out using naive CD4+ T cells sorted from blood. Described subset: CD45RA+ positively selected. The receptors were gathered from a man aged 25-45 years in good health.

The CDR3 bases are TGCAGCGCCACGACTGGGCTAATCTACGAGCAGTACTTC. It yields the protein CSATTGLIYEQYF. The chain uses TRBV29-1 and TRBJ2-7, with D unresolved. Germline V gene sequence: CDR1 SQVTM, CDR2 ANQGSEA. V was cut by 7 bases and J by 3 bases, with 16 bases left in between. This CDR3 contains 13 residues.

This rearrangement joins TRBV5-4 to TRBJ2-3; no definite D call. CDR1 is SGHNT and CDR2 is YYREEE in the germline V gene (reference sequence). CDR3 length: 15 amino acids. Trimming shortened V by 4 bases and J by 3 bases, and 15 bases separated the two germline ends. The DNA for the CDR3 is TGTGCCAGCAGCCGCGATGCCCCAAGGACAGATACGCAGTATTTT. Its protein product is CASSRDAPRTDTQYF.

The gene calls are TRBV4-2 and TRBJ2-5; D ambiguous. The CDR3 is 11 amino acids. Germline values: CDR1 LGHNA, CDR2 YNFKEQ. The ends were cut back, 3 bases at V and 3 bases at J, with 2 bases in the middle. CDR3: CASSHEETQYF. CDR3 in DNA: TGTGCCAGCAGCCACGAAGAGACCCAGTACTTC.

This chain's CDR3 is CASSEQGSTSTDTQYF. The DNA of the CDR3 is TGTGCCAGCAGTGAGCAGGGGAGTACCTCAACAGATACGCAGTATTTT. The V call is TRBV6-4, the J call TRBJ2-3, with D possibly being TRBD1 (6 bases). Germline V gene lookup returns CDR1 MRHNA and CDR2 SNTAGT. Trimming left V 3 bases short and J 3 bases short, with 16 bases between. CDR3 length: 16 amino acids.

The V and J genes are TRBV9 and TRBJ2-5; 10 nucleotides line up with TRBD2. The V gene's germline CDR1 is SGDLS and CDR2 YYNGEE. The CDR3 extends over 15 amino acids. V shed 4 bases and J 1 base; nucleotides not matched to a gene: 4. This CDR3 is CASSQAGGGQETQYF. CDR3 sequence (DNA): TGTGCCAGCAGCCAAGCGGGAGGGGGCCAAGAGACCCAGTACTTC.

The chain joins TRBV29-1 to TRBJ2-5, with TRBD1 matching over 10 bases. Germline V gene lookup returns CDR1 SQVTM and CDR2 ANQGSEA. The CDR3 covers 13 residues. V was clipped by 8 bases and J by 4 bases; unmatched bases: 7. CDR3 bases: TGCAGCACTCGGACAGGGGGAGGAGAGACCCAGTACTTC. Translating it yields CSTRTGGGETQYF.

This chain links TRBV10-3 with TRBJ2-1; TRBD1 matches 9 bases. The CDR3 consists of 15 residues. Germline CDR1 reads ENHRY; CDR2 reads SYGVKD. V lost 8 bases to trimming and J lost 4 bases; unmatched junction nucleotides: 9. CDR3 bases: TGTGCCATCGGCGCGCCGGGACAGGGATACAATGAGCAGTTCTTC. Residues: CAIGAPGQGYNEQFF.

The CDR3 DNA reads TGTGCCGGAACCGGGACTCTGAACACTGAAGCTTTCTTT. Translating gives CAGTGTLNTEAFF. The chain recombines TRBV6-1 with TRBJ1-1; the D gene is possibly TRBD1 (5 bases). V lost 11 bases, J lost 0 bases, and 13 bases lay in between. In germline, CDR1 is MNHNS, CDR2 SASEGT. The CDR3 consists of 13 residues.

The CDR3 loop is CASSPLWSGELDTQYF. CDR3 bases: TGTGCCAGCTCACCCCTCTGGAGCGGGGAATTGGATACGCAGTATTTT. The V call is TRBV18, the J call TRBJ2-3, with 7 nucleotides matching TRBD2. Looked up from germline, CDR1 is KGHSH and CDR2 is LQKENI. The V segment lost 3 bases and the J segment 6 bases; nucleotides outside the gene matches: 12. This CDR3 comprises 16 residues.

The V gene is TRBV2, the J gene TRBJ1-4, with D unresolved. Per the germline V gene, CDR1 is SNHLY and CDR2 is FYNNEI. V was cut by 4 bases and J by 6 bases, with 6 bases left in between. This CDR3 comprises 12 residues. The CDR3: CASSADDEKLFF. The CDR3 nucleotides read TGTGCCAGCAGTGCGGATGATGAAAAACTGTTTTTT.

The chain combines TRBV23-1 with TRBJ2-3, with 8 bases lining up with TRBD2. TRBV23-1 is an ORF, and what it does is uncertain. Germline trimming cut 7 bases from V and 0 bases from J; bases unmatched to any gene: 15. The CDR3 is 18 amino acids. CDR3 coding DNA: TGCGCCAGCAACCCGGGGGGGGTATGGGACCCTAGCACAGATACGCAGTATTTT. Its protein product is CASNPGGVWDPSTDTQYF.

The chain joins TRBV5-1 to TRBJ2-5, with 7 nucleotides matching TRBD2. The CDR3 spans 15 residues. Germline V CDR1 and CDR2: SGHRS, YFSETQ. V trimming: 1 base; J trimming: 5 bases; junction bases outside the gene matches: 8. CDR3 sequence reads: CASSLMGGRRETQYF. As DNA, the CDR3 is TGCGCCAGCAGCTTGATGGGAGGGCGGCGGGAGACCCAGTACTTC.

The chain recombines TRBV10-1 with TRBJ2-5; no clear D gene. The CDR3 is made up of 15 amino acids. V was shortened by 4 bases and J by 4 bases, with 16 bases between the two germline ends. CDR1 is WNHNN, CDR2 SYGVQD, per germline (reference sequence). The CDR3 DNA follows: TGCGCCAGCAGTGCCGTTCGGTGGGCGCGAGAGACCCAGTACTTC. This codes for CASSAVRWARETQYF.